What follows are 16 T cell receptor beta chains derived from one specimen sequenced in a study of T cells expressing NK-cell markers. TCRdb reanalyzed the 5' RACE reads, giving one entry per CDR3 protein sequence and no DNA. Reported are approximately 380,000 distinct CDR3 sequences; the ten largest clones contain 4% to 6.5%. Sequenced sample: blood T cells: a sorted CD56 or NKG2C T cell subset, CD4+ or CD8+ T cells, or bulk PBMC T cells (not recorded which). These receptors all come from a man aged 18 to 69 in good health.

V is TRBV18 and J is TRBJ2-5; TCRdb's D call, TRBD2, is unchecked because there is no DNA. From germline, CDR1 is KGHSH and CDR2 LQKENI. This CDR3 region has 16 residues. CDR3 residues: CASSPQAGGVQETQYF.

The V call is TRBV5-1, the J call TRBJ2-3; TCRdb gives TRBD1 as the D gene, but with no DNA this cannot be confirmed. This CDR3 has 14 amino acids. The V gene's germline CDR1 is SGHRS and CDR2 YFSETQ. The CDR3 spells CASSSLAPTDTQYF.

The genes are TRBV12-3 or TRBV12-4 and TRBJ2-1; TCRdb outputs TRBD1, but without DNA this stays unchecked. The CDR3 is 16 residues long. The chain's CDR3 is CASRKTGLRSYNEQFF.

This chain joins TRBV20-1 and TRBJ2-7. The length of the CDR3 is 12 residues. Germline V gene lookup returns CDR1 DFQATT and CDR2 SNEGSKA (reference sequence). CDR3 sequence: CSARSNYQAPYF.

The rearrangement links TRBV29-1 to TRBJ2-3; the D call of TRBD2 rests on TCRdb alone, since no DNA is present to check it. Looked up from germline, CDR1 is SQVTM and CDR2 is ANQGSEA. CDR3 length equals 15 residues. Here the CDR3 reads CSVEGEGLDTDTQYF.

The V call is TRBV23-1, the J call TRBJ2-4; TCRdb indicates TRBD1, and absent DNA this call remains unverified. TRBV23-1 falls under the ORF class, with uncertain function. The CDR3 has 13 residues. This chain's CDR3 is CASPGRESNIQYF.

J is TRBJ2-5 and V is TRBV7-7; TCRdb proposes TRBD2, but this gene call is untestable without DNA. The germline V gene has CDR1 SSHAT and CDR2 FNYEAQ (reference sequence). The CDR3 runs 12 residues. The CDR3 loop reads CASGTRSETQYF.

This chain links TRBV12-3 or TRBV12-4 with TRBJ2-1; TCRdb proposes TRBD2, but this gene call is untestable without DNA. The length of the CDR3 is 18 residues. The CDR3 reads CASSSQYLAGRSYNEQFF.

The V and J genes are TRBV20-1 and TRBJ2-3; TCRdb returns TRBD2, unconfirmable since there is no DNA. This CDR3 contains 12 residues. CDR1 is DFQATT and CDR2 is SNEGSKA in the germline V gene (reference sequence). The CDR3: CSARGRADTQYF.

The V gene is TRBV12-3 or TRBV12-4, the J gene TRBJ2-5; TCRdb names TRBD1, which stays unverified in the absence of DNA. The CDR3 covers 15 residues. The CDR3: CASSPPRDYQETQYF.

The chain is built from TRBV5-1 and TRBJ1-1; checking the TCRdb D call of TRBD1 is not possible without DNA. Germline V gives CDR1 SGHRS, CDR2 YFSETQ. The CDR3 has 14 residues. CDR3 region: CASSLTTGQSGAFF.

This chain links TRBV7-6 with TRBJ2-5; TCRdb gives TRBD2 as the D gene, but with no DNA this cannot be confirmed. Germline V gene lookup returns CDR1 SGHVS and CDR2 FNYEAQ. The CDR3 runs 18 residues. This CDR3 is CASSLALGTSGGAETQYF.

CDR3 residues: CASSQLGLAGGLQETQYF. The chain uses TRBV3-1 and TRBJ2-5; as DNA is missing, the TRBD2 call by TCRdb cannot be tested. This CDR3 has 18 amino acids. In germline, CDR1 is LGHDT, CDR2 YNNKEL (reference sequence).

V is TRBV27 and J is TRBJ1-6; TCRdb reports TRBD1, a call that lacks DNA to check it against. Germline loops: CDR1 MNHEY, CDR2 SMNVEV (reference sequence). The CDR3 consists of 14 residues. Here the CDR3 reads CASADRPLNSPLHF.

The chain uses TRBV6-5 and TRBJ2-5; no DNA is available, so the TRBD1 call from TCRdb remains unchecked. The CDR3 totals 17 residues. The germline gives CDR1 MNHEY, CDR2 SVGAGI. The CDR3 here is CASSYSFLPQGKETQYF.

The rearrangement links TRBV7-8 to TRBJ1-1; TCRdb's D call, TRBD1, is unchecked because there is no DNA. Germline-derived CDR1 and CDR2 are SGHVS and FQNEAQ. This CDR3 is 15 amino acids long. CDR3 residues: CASSLRGVRNTEAFF.